This TCR beta chain was found in a study of blood T cell repertoires in COVID-19. Study-wide context: T cells, B-cell-depleted T cells, or PBMCs supplied cDNA or gDNA.

In the original processing: For nucleated cells, counts were estimated from reference gene primer amplification. The method was immunoSEQ multiplex PCR; TCRdb's version includes in-frame clones alone and lacks a portion of them. That table gives V, J and clone size, and the DNA gave D and trimming. The table lists over 450,000 clones, roughly nine tenths of them singletons. V dropped 2 bases and J dropped 6 bases, with 11 bases sitting between them. The CDR3 contains 14 residues. CDR1 is SGHAT, CDR2 FQDESV, per germline (reference sequence). The chain links TRBV11-1 to TRBJ2-1; a weak D match, TRBD1 (6 bases). The TCR originated in a man younger than 35 with COVID-19, enrolled during active disease. Sequenced sample: peripheral blood. CDR3 residues: CASSLMLDSNEQFF. The DNA for the CDR3 is TGTGCCAGCAGCTTAATGTTGGACAGCAATGAGCAGTTCTTC.